This note documents a single TCR beta chain sequence. This sample was included in a study of blood T cell repertoires in COVID-19. Study in general: Specimens from acute and convalescent COVID-19 originated in the United States, Italy and Spain. PBMCs, B-cell-depleted T cells, or T cells were the source of the cDNA or gDNA that made up the material.

Using immunoSEQ multiplex PCR, the repertoire was profiled, and TCRdb retains in-frame clones only, with some absent. The data contain 250,000 or so clones, 86% of them singletons. Germline lookup yields CDR1 SEHNR and CDR2 FQNEAQ (reference sequence). The ends were cut back, 2 bases at V and 7 bases at J, with 20 bases in the middle. This CDR3 is built from 17 residues. The chain recombines TRBV7-9 with TRBJ1-4; a weak D match, TRBD1 (6 bases). The sequence was collected from a man in his forties with active or convalescent COVID-19. Source material: peripheral blood. The CDR3 loop is CASSLSGGPTGPEKLFF. CDR3 in DNA: TGTGCCAGCAGCTTAAGTGGGGGCCCTACCGGACCTGAAAAACTGTTTTTT.